The 20 T cell receptor beta chains listed next were all sequenced from one sample in a study of blood T cell repertoires in COVID-19. Clones were read by immunoSEQ multiplex PCR, and TCRdb kept only the in-frame ones, dropping some. The data contain some 340,000 clones, roughly 90% of them singletons. The sample taken for sequencing was PBMCs or T cells enriched from blood (not recorded which). These TCRs come from a woman in her 30s who had been exposed to COVID-19.

The V call is TRBV2, the J call TRBJ2-5, with 10 bases fitting TRBD1. Trimming removed 5 bases from V and 5 bases from J; junction bases left unmatched: 5. CDR3 length: 14 amino acids. From germline, CDR1 is SNHLY and CDR2 FYNNEI. The CDR3 region is CASSSTGGRETQYF. As DNA, the CDR3 is TGTGCCAGCAGTTCGACAGGGGGCCGGGAGACCCAGTACTTC.

V usage is TRBV2 and J usage is TRBJ1-5; D not resolved. The CDR3 loop spans 14 amino acids. V shed 5 bases and J shed 2 bases, with 10 bases lying between them. The V gene's germline CDR1 is SNHLY and CDR2 FYNNEI. DNA of the CDR3: TGTGCCAGCAGTTTACAGCTGGGCAATCAGCCCCAGCATTTT. This sequence encodes CASSLQLGNQPQHF.

The genes are TRBV18 and TRBJ2-3; D gene uncertain. Germline-derived CDR1 and CDR2 are KGHSH and LQKENI. The CDR3 has 12 amino acids. The V gene lost 2 bases and the J gene lost 5 bases, with 5 bases spanning the gap. This CDR3 reads CASSPSQDTQYF. DNA of the CDR3: TGTGCCAGCTCACCATCCCAAGATACGCAGTATTTT.

V gene TRBV11-3 combines with J gene TRBJ2-5; TRBD1 matches at 8 bases. The germline V gene encodes CDR1 SGHNT and CDR2 YENEEA. The CDR3 is made up of 13 amino acids. V lost 5 bases, J lost 5 bases, and 4 bases stayed unmatched. The CDR3 nucleotides read TGTGCCAGCAGCCAGCGACAGGGGGAGACCCAGTACTTC. Encoded protein: CASSQRQGETQYF.

The chain carries TRBV4-2 and TRBJ1-1, with no clear D. The CDR3 extends over 14 amino acids. Germline assignment: CDR1 LGHNA and CDR2 YNFKEQ. Trimming left V 1 base short and J 2 bases short, with 8 bases between. The chain's CDR3 is CASSQGAINTEAFF. The CDR3 bases are TGTGCCAGCAGCCAAGGGGCTATTAACACTGAAGCTTTCTTT.

In this sample, this clone turned up once. The chain carries TRBV12-5 and TRBJ1-4; 8 bases line up with TRBD1. The length of the CDR3 is 15 residues. Germline V lookup: CDR1 LGHNT, CDR2 FRNRAP. The J segment lost 8 bases and the V segment lost 4 bases, leaving 9 bases of the junction unmatched. The CDR3 loop is CASGSMDRVWEKLFF. Here the CDR3 DNA reads TGTGCTAGTGGTTCCATGGACAGGGTATGGGAAAAACTGTTTTTT.

The gene calls are TRBV5-1 and TRBJ1-2, with D unresolved. The CDR3 consists of 12 residues. CDR1 and CDR2 from the germline V gene are SGHRS and YFSETQ. Between the trimmed V and J ends, which lost 1 base and 8 bases, there was a span of 9 bases. The CDR3 is CASSLNRRGYTF. CDR3 bases: TGCGCCAGCAGCTTGAATCGGAGAGGCTACACCTTC.

The chain joins TRBV12-1 to TRBJ2-3; the table's D gene call, TRBD2, was not cross checked with the DNA. TRBV12-1 is designated a pseudogene. The CDR3 loop spans 18 amino acids. The CDR3, as DNA: TGTGCCAGCAGCTTTTTCCCTCTAGGGCGGGGGTTGGCAGATACGCAGTATTTT. Protein product: CASSFFPLGRGLADTQYF.

The chain carries TRBV6-5 and TRBJ2-5; 11 nucleotides agree with TRBD1. This CDR3 spans 15 amino acids. CDR1 and CDR2 (germline): MNHEY, SVGAGI. The junction had 8 bases not matched to a gene; V was cut back by 6 bases and J by 5 bases. The CDR3 DNA reads as TGTGCCAGCAGCCTGGGGACAGGGGGTAGGGAGACCCAGTACTTC. Its protein is CASSLGTGGRETQYF.

This chain joins TRBV7-2 and TRBJ2-7; tentatively, D is TRBD1 (5 bases). Germline CDR1 reads SGHTA; CDR2 reads FQGNSA. Trimming removed 4 bases from V and 5 bases from J, with 15 bases in between. The CDR3 is 14 amino acids. The CDR3 coding sequence is TGTGCCAGCAGCTACCAAAGCAGGGCCAACGAGCAGTACTTC. Its protein product is CASSYQSRANEQYF.

The chain couples TRBV6-5 to TRBJ1-1, with D tentatively TRBD1 (5 bases). Germline loops: CDR1 MNHEY, CDR2 SVGAGI. This CDR3 region has 13 residues. Between the trimmed V and J ends, which lost 8 bases and 4 bases, there was a span of 14 bases. The DNA for the CDR3 is TGTGCCAGCTGGCGGGGGTTTAGCACTGAAGCTTTCTTT. Its translation: CASWRGFSTEAFF.

In this sample, this clone turned up a few times. Other nucleotide sequences from this sample produce the same CDR3. The chain links TRBV5-1 to TRBJ1-5; TRBD1 might be the D (6 bases). This CDR3 contains 14 residues. CDR1 and CDR2 from the germline V gene are SGHRS and YFSETQ. Trimming removed 4 bases from V and 3 bases from J, with 11 bases in between. The CDR3 loop is CASSPDSLNQPQHF. Written as DNA, the CDR3 is TGCGCCAGCAGCCCGGACAGCCTCAATCAGCCCCAGCATTTT. The full variable domain, rest sourced from reference TRBV5-1 and TRBJ1-5, is KAGVTQTPRYLIKTRGQQVTLSCSPISGHRSVSWYQQTPGQGLQFLFEYFSETQRNKGNFPGRFSGRQFSNSRSEMNVSTLELGDSALYLCASSPDSLNQPQHFGDGTRLSIL.

This chain links TRBV7-3 with TRBJ1-1; D remains unclear. V was clipped by 0 bases and J by 4 bases, with 15 bases between them. This CDR3 contains 16 residues. Germline CDR1 and CDR2: SGHTA and FQGTGA. CDR3 in DNA: TGTGCCAGCAGCTTAACCAGCCCCGGGTGGAGCACTGAAGCTTTCTTT. This encodes CASSLTSPGWSTEAFF.

CDR3 nucleotide sequence: TGTGCCAGCAGAGCCGCCCCGGGGTACACAGATACGCAGTATTTT. Protein product: CASRAAPGYTDTQYF. The chain links TRBV7-3 to TRBJ2-3, with D possibly TRBD2 on 5 matching bases. V was shortened by 6 bases and J by 2 bases, with 15 bases between the two germline ends. The CDR3 is 15 residues long. The germline gives CDR1 SGHTA, CDR2 FQGTGA. The full variable domain, its missing parts supplied by reference TRBV7-3 and TRBJ2-3, is GAGVSQTPSNKVTEKGKYVELRCDPISGHTALYWYRQSLGQGPEFLIYFQGTGAADDSGLPNDRFFAVRPEGSVSTLKIQRTERGDSAVYLCASRAAPGYTDTQYFGPGTRLTVL.

V gene TRBV5-1 combines with J gene TRBJ1-4; TRBD1 might be the D (6 bases). This CDR3 contains 15 residues. The V gene's germline CDR1 is SGHRS and CDR2 YFSETQ. V gave up 4 bases and J gave up 8 bases, with 18 bases separating them. The CDR3 here is CASSQAAGDGEKLFF. DNA for the CDR3: TGCGCCAGCAGCCAGGCGGCAGGGGACGGAGAAAAACTGTTTTTT.

The chain carries TRBV5-1 and TRBJ1-5; 9 nucleotides align to TRBD1. V trimming: 4 bases; J trimming: 6 bases; junction bases outside the gene matches: 8. The CDR3 loop spans 15 amino acids. In germline, CDR1 is SGHRS, CDR2 YFSETQ. The CDR3 reads CASSPETGGGQPQHF. DNA for the CDR3: TGCGCCAGCAGCCCCGAGACAGGGGGGGGTCAGCCCCAGCATTTT.

This clone was picked up one time. This chain links TRBV6-5 with TRBJ2-7, with TRBD2 identical over 9 bases. Germline assignment: CDR1 MNHEY and CDR2 SVGAGI. The CDR3 runs to 15 residues. With 7 bases clipped from V and 5 bases from J, the junction kept 12 bases outside the gene matches. The CDR3: CASIRVAGEAHEQYF. Here the CDR3 DNA reads TGTGCCAGCATTAGAGTAGCGGGGGAAGCCCACGAGCAGTACTTC.

The V and J genes are TRBV5-8 and TRBJ1-2; weak D call: TRBD1 (6 bases). CDR1 and CDR2 (germline): SGHTS, YDEGEE. V lost 1 base and J 8 bases, leaving 15 bases between the germline ends. The CDR3 loop spans 14 amino acids. The CDR3 nucleotides read TGTGCCAGCAGCTTGCCAGGACAGTTGTGGGGCTACACCTTC. It specifies CASSLPGQLWGYTF.

The chain is built from TRBV5-1 and TRBJ2-3; no definite D call. CDR3 length: 14 amino acids. The V gene lost 3 bases and the J gene lost 0 bases, with 8 bases spanning the gap. The germline gives CDR1 SGHRS, CDR2 YFSETQ. The CDR3 region is CASSSVTSTDTQYF. The CDR3 DNA follows: TGCGCCAGCAGCTCCGTAACTAGCACAGATACGCAGTATTTT. The full variable domain, rest sourced from reference TRBV5-1 and TRBJ2-3, is KAGVTQTPRYLIKTRGQQVTLSCSPISGHRSVSWYQQTPGQGLQFLFEYFSETQRNKGNFPGRFSGRQFSNSRSEMNVSTLELGDSALYLCASSSVTSTDTQYFGPGTRLTVL.

The chain links TRBV29-1 to TRBJ2-3, with 7 bases aligning to TRBD1. The CDR3 spans 14 residues. Germline lookup yields CDR1 SQVTM and CDR2 ANQGSEA. V lost 2 bases and J lost 3; bases outside the gene matches: 5. The CDR3, as DNA: TGCAGCGTTGAATCAAGGACAGGTACAGATACGCAGTATTTT. This gives the protein CSVESRTGTDTQYF.